The rows below give T cell receptor beta chains drawn from one sample of a study of tumor-infiltrating lymphocytes in glioblastoma multiforme. TCRdb reanalysed the multiplex PCR reads using MiXCR and keeps one entry per CDR3 protein. This sample has fewer than 11,000 distinct CDR3 sequences, with 66% found just once. Sample: brain tumor tissue. Source of these receptors: a male donor with glioblastoma. Both conserved end residues are part of each CDR3. The order of the fields is J gene, D gene, clone size, CDR3 length, V gene, CDR3 protein, CDR3 DNA. D genes are given only for firm matches. Clone size, where shown, is once, few, many, or a class for clones that have expanded.

TRBJ2-5,NA,many,15,TRBV7-9,CASSLAVDFQETQYF,TGTGCCAGCAGCTTAGCGGTTGACTTTCAAGAGACCCAGTACTTC
TRBJ2-5,TRBD2,once,15,TRBV11-2,CASSPNSGGQETQYF,TGTGCCAGCAGCCCCAATAGCGGGGGTCAAGAGACCCAGTACTTC
TRBJ2-2,NA,medium-sized,14,TRBV29-1,CSVASPGGTGELFF,TGCAGCGTTGCGAGTCCAGGGGGGACCGGGGAGCTGTTTTTT
TRBJ2-2,NA,few,14,TRBV11-1,CASSLLGNTGELFF,TGTGCCAGCAGCTTACTCGGGAACACCGGGGAGCTGTTTTTT
TRBJ1-1,NA,medium-sized,13,TRBV12-3/TRBV12-4,CASSFAPHGEAFF,TGTGCCAGCAGTTTCGCCCCACACGGGGAAGCTTTCTTT
TRBJ2-1,NA,NA,15,TRBV7-2,CASKRVGGTVDEQFF,TGTGCCAGCAAGCGGGTAGGTGGGACGGTCGATGAGCAGTTCTTC
TRBJ2-1,NA,NA,15,TRBV5-1,CVSSPGMASYNEQFF,TGCGTCAGCAGCCCCGGGATGGCTTCCTACAATGAGCAGTTCTTC
TRBJ2-1,NA,NA,14,TRBV11-2,CASSRGRPGGEQFF,TGTGCCAGCAGCCGGGGGCGGCCAGGGGGTGAGCAGTTCTTC
TRBJ2-2,NA,many,13,TRBV7-3,CASSSGSTGELFF,TGTGCCAGCAGCTCTGGTTCAACCGGGGAGCTGTTTTTT
TRBJ2-7,TRBD2,NA,15,TRBV20-1,CSAEYHASGSYEQYF,TGCAGTGCTGAGTACCACGCTAGCGGTTCCTACGAGCAGTACTTC
TRBJ2-3,TRBD2,NA,20,TRBV20-1,CSASRPGPVGGPSSTDTQYF,TGCAGTGCAAGTCGCCCCGGACCAGTGGGAGGGCCGAGTAGCACAGATACGCAGTATTTT
TRBJ2-1,NA,NA,15,TRBV10-3,CAIINDSRSYNEQFF,TGTGCCATCATTAATGACAGCCGATCCTACAATGAGCAGTTCTTT
TRBJ2-7,NA,NA,14,TRBV20-1,CSATSQKGLCEQYF,TGCAGTGCTACTTCACAAAAGGGGCTCTGCGAGCAGTACTTC
TRBJ2-4,NA,NA,13,TRBV11-2,CATRGRGGNIQYF,TGTGCCACTCGGGGCAGGGGTGGAAACATTCAGTACTTC
TRBJ2-5,TRBD1,NA,14,TRBV12-3/TRBV12-4,CASSIRTGMETQYF,TGTGCCAGCAGTATTCGGACAGGGATGGAGACCCAGTACTTC
TRBJ2-7,NA,NA,14,TRBV19,CASSGRDISYEQYF,TGTGCCAGTAGTGGCCGGGACATATCCTACGAGCAGTACTTC
TRBJ2-5,TRBD2,NA,13,TRBV29-1,CRVCLAGAETQYF,TGCCGCGTTTGCCTGGCGGGAGCAGAGACCCAGTACTTC
TRBJ2-7,NA,few,15,TRBV11-3,CASSPLGVSTYEQYF,TGTGCCAGCAGCCCACTTGGAGTCTCCACCTACGAGCAGTACTTC
TRBJ2-7,NA,NA,15,TRBV29-1,CSILGGVLASYEQYF,TGCAGCATACTGGGTGGGGTATTGGCCTCCTACGAGCAGTACTTC
TRBJ2-1,NA,few,15,TRBV6-5,CASNKALNPYNEQFF,TGTGCCAGCAACAAGGCCCTGAATCCTTACAATGAGCAGTTCTTC
TRBJ1-5,NA,once,16,TRBV20-1,CSARDRIKGHNQPQHF,TGCAGTGCTAGAGATCGTATCAAGGGGCACAATCAGCCCCAGCATTTT
TRBJ2-1,NA,NA,15,TRBV11-2,CASSLRQGQHIKQFF,TGTGCCAGCAGCTTAAGACAAGGGCAACACATTAAACAGTTCTTC
TRBJ1-5,NA,NA,14,TRBV20-1,CGALPGHGNQPRHF,TGCGGTGCCCTCCCAGGCCACGGAAACCAGCCCCGGCATTTT
TRBJ2-4,TRBD1,NA,19,TRBV20-1,CSAKGPDRGIRKAKNIQYF,TGCAGTGCTAAAGGCCCGGACAGGGGGATTCGGAAAGCCAAAAACATCCAGTACTTC
TRBJ2-1,NA,NA,11,TRBV10-3,CATSRGNEQFF,TGTGCCACGTCACGGGGAAATGAGCAGTTCTTC
TRBJ1-2,NA,few,15,TRBV7-2,CASSISGGRGYGYTF,TGTGCCAGCAGCATCTCGGGGGGCAGGGGCTATGGCTACACCTTC
TRBJ2-7,NA,NA,14,TRBV29-1,CSVAVGGDTYEQYF,TGCAGCGTTGCCGTGGGAGGGGACACCTACGAGCAGTACTTC
TRBJ2-7,TRBD2,NA,16,TRBV6-6,CASSYRQLAGGYEQYF,TGTGCCAGCAGTTACCGCCAACTAGCGGGAGGGTACGAGCAGTACTTC
TRBJ2-1,NA,NA,14,TRBV6-6,CASTVPTVYYEQFF,TGTGCCAGCACCGTACCCACAGTCTACTATGAGCAGTTCTTC
TRBJ2-6,NA,few,15,TRBV5-1,CASSLGAPGANILTF,TGCGCCAGCAGCTTAGGGGCCCCTGGGGCCAACATCCTGACTTTC
TRBJ1-2,NA,few,12,TRBV7-8,CASSLGGKSYTF,TGTGCCAGCAGCTTAGGGGGCAAGTCATACACCTTC
TRBJ2-4,TRBD2,NA,14,TRBV6-6,CASSSGTSGEIQYF,TGTGCCAGCAGTTCCGGGACTAGCGGTGAGATTCAGTACTTC
TRBJ2-3,TRBD2,NA,14,TRBV20-1,CSATSAGPTDTQYF,TGCAGTGCCACCTCAGCGGGACCCACAGATACGCAATATTTT
TRBJ1-1,NA,few,15,TRBV14,CASSQEKGGGTEAFF,TGTGCCAGCAGCCAAGAGAAAGGAGGTGGCACTGAAGCTTTCTTT
TRBJ1-6,NA,NA,18,TRBV19,CASSSGPGARPGNSPLHF,TGTGCCAGTAGTTCGGGGCCAGGCGCTCGTCCAGGGAATTCACCCCTCCACTTT
TRBJ1-5,NA,large,13,TRBV11-2,CASSLVEDQPQHF,TGTGCCAGCAGCTTAGTAGAGGATCAGCCCCAGCATTTT
TRBJ1-2,NA,once,12,TRBV29-1,CSVEDNHFGYTF,TGCAGCGTGGAAGACAATCACTTTGGCTACACCTTC
TRBJ1-5,NA,NA,14,TRBV10-3,CAISEDSVYQPQHF,TGTGCCATCAGTGAGGACAGCGTTTATCAGCCCCAGCATTTT
TRBJ2-1,TRBD1,NA,16,TRBV27,CASSVNRGHSCNEQFF,TGTGCCAGCAGTGTTAACAGGGGGCATTCTTGCAATGAGCAGTTCTTC
TRBJ1-3,NA,NA,13,TRBV6-1,CASRRASGNTIYF,TGTGCCAGCAGAAGAGCCTCTGGAAACACCATATACTTT
TRBJ2-3,TRBD2,NA,14,TRBV20-1,CSAGTSNMGDTQYF,TGCAGTGCTGGGACTAGTAATATGGGAGATACGCAGTATTTT
TRBJ2-3,NA,NA,17,TRBV7-8,CASSLAIRDFRIDTQYF,TGTGCCAGCAGCTTAGCGATAAGGGACTTCCGCATAGATACGCAGTATTTT
TRBJ1-5,NA,NA,13,TRBV11-2,CTSSLQDPTTQHF,TGTACCAGTAGCCTCCAAGACCCGACGACCCAGCATTTT
TRBJ1-1,NA,NA,12,TRBV20-1,CSAGGSNAEAFF,TGCAGTGCTGGGGGGAGCAACGCTGAAGCCTTCTTT
TRBJ1-6,TRBD1,NA,15,TRBV28,CASSFLGQAAKPPHF,TGTGCTAGCAGTTTCCTGGGACAGGCGGCCAAGCCCCCCCACTTT
TRBJ2-7,TRBD1,NA,14,TRBV5-1,CASSSKQGTYEQYF,TGCGCCAGCAGCTCAAAACAGGGGACCTATGAGCAGTACTTC
TRBJ2-7,NA,many,12,TRBV9,CASSNPGYEQYF,TGTGCCAGCAGTAACCCCGGGTACGAGCAGTACTTC
TRBJ1-5,NA,NA,14,TRBV12-3/TRBV12-4,CASSLAGSNQPQHF,TGTGCCAGCAGTTTAGCAGGAAGCAATCAGCCCCAGCATTTT
TRBJ1-1,NA,few,16,TRBV11-1,CASSSSSGPGNTEAFF,TGTGCCAGCAGCTCTAGCTCAGGGCCAGGAAACACTGAAGCTTTCTTT
TRBJ2-2,NA,NA,13,TRBV29-1,CSAGHHYIGELFF,TGCAGCGCAGGCCACCATTACATCGGGGAACTGTTTTTT
TRBJ2-7,TRBD1,large,14,TRBV29-1,CSVQGTEGFYEQYF,TGCAGCGTTCAAGGGACAGAGGGGTTCTACGAGCAGTACTTC
TRBJ1-1,NA,NA,15,TRBV14,CVSSQPGGADTEAFF,TGTGTCAGCAGCCAACCCGGGGGGGCTGACACTGAAGCTTTCTTT
TRBJ2-3,NA,many,14,TRBV28,CASSLFAGSDTQYF,TGTGCCAGCAGTTTATTTGCAGGGTCAGATACGCAGTATTTT
TRBJ2-1,NA,NA,13,TRBV11-2,CTSSLDRVNEQFF,TGTACTAGCAGCTTAGATAGGGTGAATGAGCAGTTCTTC
TRBJ1-1,NA,NA,13,TRBV12-3/TRBV12-4,CASSLGTSTEAFF,TGTGCCAGCAGTTTAGGGACAAGCACTGAAGCTTTCTTT
TRBJ2-2,NA,NA,20,TRBV11-2,CASIPSFGQGLAINTGELFF,TGTGCCAGCATCCCCTCGTTCGGCCAAGGGCTAGCGATAAACACCGGGGAGCTGTTTTTT
TRBJ2-5,NA,NA,12,TRBV5-5,CEGSLGGETQYF,TGTGAAGGCAGCTTGGGGGGCGAGACCCAGTACTTC
TRBJ2-2,NA,NA,15,TRBV6-2/TRBV6-3,CATSHGGAGTGELFF,TGTGCCACCAGTCACGGTGGGGCGGGGACCGGGGAGCTGTTTTTT
TRBJ2-7,TRBD2,NA,16,TRBV11-2,CAISLVSSGRLYEQYF,TGTGCCATCAGCTTAGTTTCTAGCGGGAGGTTGTATGAGCAGTACTTC